This T cell receptor (beta chain) came from a study of T-cell memory formation after mild COVID-19. The table lists this clonotype with a few counts. TCRdb used MiXCR to reprocess the 5' RACE reads, holding one entry per CDR3 protein. The sample yields around 500,000 distinct CDR3 sequences, around a sixth seen once. The sequenced material came from PBMCs or a T cell subset sorted from them (not recorded which). The sequence came from an adult woman who had mild COVID-19 (a few samples of this study predate the infection). Cell type and time point are not known.

Here the CDR3 reads CASRRGVVSNQPQHF. CDR3 bases: TGTGCCAGCAGGAGGGGGGTTGTGAGCAATCAGCCCCAGCATTTT. This chain connects TRBV6-5 to TRBJ1-5; TRBD1 is a possible D gene (6 bases). Trimming stripped 6 bases from V and 1 base from J, with 13 bases between. This CDR3 comprises 15 residues. From germline, CDR1 is MNHEY and CDR2 SVGAGI.